The source of this T cell receptor beta chain is a study of beta chain features in type 1 diabetes. Turning to the study itself: Examination spanned over 85,000,000 sorted cells from all samples.

V was trimmed by 3 bases and J by 4 bases, leaving 7 bases between them. This CDR3 has 13 residues. CDR1 and CDR2 from the germline V gene are SQVTM and ANQGSEA. Study-wide findings and caveats: The study notes PCR might favor shorter templates equally in patients and controls. Patients with type 1 diabetes showed fewer VDJ junction insertions and more deletions.

Sorted CD4+ subsets: naive, central memory, regulatory, stem cell-like memory (CD45RO/CCR7/CD25/CD127/CD95/CD27 panel). The sample holds a few counts of this clone. Its antigen remains unknown. Expressed TCRB transcripts got sequenced, as all isolated RNA was reverse transcribed. Repertoires were generated with immunoSEQ multiplex PCR, while TCRdb's copy carries only in-frame clones and drops some. The sample lists 450,000 to 600,000 clones; about 29% were seen once. This TCR was sampled from a young man in good health. This sequence joins TRBV29-1 and TRBJ2-6; D is undetermined. Sequencing was done on a sample of naive CD4+ T cells from blood. The CDR3 reads CSVDPEGANVLTF. CDR3 nucleotides: TGCAGCGTTGACCCCGAGGGGGCCAACGTCCTGACTTTC. The variable domain in full, with the rest retrieved from reference TRBV29-1 and TRBJ2-6, is SAVISQKPSRDICQRGTSLTIQCQVDSQVTMMFWYRQQPGQSLTLIATANQGSEATYESGFVIDKFPISRPNLTFSTLTVSNMSPEDSSIYLCSVDPEGANVLTFGAGSRLTVL.